Each of the 32 T cell receptor beta chains below was sequenced from the same sample in a study of CD8 T cells in ankylosing spondylitis. TCRdb re-analysed the 5' RACE reads in MiXCR, keeping a single row per CDR3 protein. Here the sample spans 250,000 to 350,000 distinct CDR3 sequences, roughly 20% being singletons. The sequenced sample consisted of blood, either unsorted or a sorted T cell fraction (not recorded which). All receptors come from a male donor with ankylosing spondylitis or in good health (not recorded which).

At least ten counts were recorded for this clonotype. V gene TRBV5-5 combines with J gene TRBJ1-5; D gene ambiguous. Germline V gene lookup returns CDR1 SGHKS and CDR2 YYEKEE (reference sequence). V lost 1 base and J 4 bases, leaving 12 bases between the germline ends. CDR3 length equals 15 residues. The CDR3 nucleotides are TGTGCCAGCAGCTTGTCCCCAGGCCAAAATCAGCCCCAGCATTTT. As protein: CASSLSPGQNQPQHF.

DNA of the CDR3: TGTGCCAGCAGCCGAGGAGCGTACGACACAGATACGCAGTATTTT. Residues: CASSRGAYDTDTQYF. The rearrangement joins TRBV7-9 to TRBJ2-3; no definite D call. V was clipped by 5 bases and J by 2 bases, with 14 bases between them. This CDR3 is built from 15 residues. Germline V lookup: CDR1 SEHNR, CDR2 FQNEAQ (reference sequence).

In this sample, this clonotype turned up a few times. The rearrangement links TRBV9 to TRBJ2-3; TRBD2 aligns across 7 bases. The CDR3 has 12 amino acids. The germline V gene encodes CDR1 SGDLS and CDR2 YYNGEE. With V trimmed by 3 bases and J by 11 bases, 6 bases remained unmatched. The chain's CDR3 is CASSGSGQVQYF. CDR3 in DNA: TGTGCCAGCAGCGGTAGCGGGCAAGTGCAGTATTTT.

This clonotype showed up just a few times. The chain joins TRBV28 to TRBJ2-4, with TRBD1 matching over 11 bases. Germline values: CDR1 MDHEN, CDR2 SYDVKM. The ends lost 6 bases at V and 8 bases at J; junction bases unmatched: 6. The CDR3 contains 14 residues. Here the CDR3 reads CASRAGTGGYIQYF. The CDR3 nucleotides read TGTGCCAGCAGGGCCGGGACAGGGGGTTACATTCAGTACTTC.

CDR3 amino acids: CASSYSGGPASGNTIYF. Written as DNA, the CDR3 is TGTGCCAGCAGTTACTCGGGGGGCCCGGCGTCTGGAAACACCATATATTTT. The chain employs TRBV6-5 and TRBJ1-3; maybe TRBD1 (6 bases). CDR1 and CDR2 (germline): MNHEY, SVGAGI. The CDR3 is 17 residues long. Trimming took off 0 bases at V and 1 base at J, with 13 bases between the two ends.

This clonotype has only a few counts. The chain has TRBV15 and TRBJ1-5; D not certain. CDR3 length: 15 amino acids. CDR1 and CDR2 (germline): LNHNV, YYDKDF (reference sequence). Trimming removed 0 bases at V and 7 bases at J, with 13 bases between. The DNA of the CDR3 is TGTGCCACCAGCAGAGATCTCAGAGATAGCCAGCCCCAGCATTTT. It codes for CATSRDLRDSQPQHF.

This clonotype has more than one count but fewer than ten. The gene calls are TRBV20-1 and TRBJ2-7; the D is unclear. The CDR3 is made up of 13 amino acids. Germline V gene lookup returns CDR1 DFQATT and CDR2 SNEGSKA (reference sequence). The germline V and J ends were trimmed by 4 bases and 1 base, with 11 bases remaining between them. CDR3 sequence: CSANPVSSYEQYV. The DNA of the CDR3 is TGCAGTGCTAATCCGGTTTCGTCCTACGAGCAGTACGTC.

With respect to this clonotype: With a much larger clone just one base away, this may be a read error. The chain carries TRBV15 and TRBJ1-2; 7 bases map to TRBD1. The CDR3 has 14 residues. CDR1 is LNHNV and CDR2 is YYDKDF in the germline V gene (reference sequence). V lost 1 base and J lost 6; bases outside the gene matches: 5. Here the CDR3 reads CATSRGGGDHGYTF. In nucleotides, the CDR3 is TGTGCCACCAGCAGAGGAGGGGGCGACCATGGCTACACCTTC.

This clonotype was observed at least ten times. V usage is TRBV20-1 and J usage is TRBJ1-6, with 10 bases lining up with TRBD1. The germline gives CDR1 DFQATT, CDR2 SNEGSKA (reference sequence). The V and J ends lost 6 bases and 2 bases, in that order; junction bases with no gene match: 7. The CDR3 has 16 residues. The CDR3 sequence is CSAPPGQGPYNSPLHF. The CDR3 DNA is TGCAGTGCACCTCCGGGACAGGGGCCCTATAATTCACCCCTCCACTTT.

The J gene is TRBJ2-3, the V gene TRBV10-3; 12 bases agree with TRBD1. CDR1 and CDR2 from the germline V gene are ENHRY and SYGVKD. J lost 4 bases, V lost 4 bases, and 9 bases had no gene match. This CDR3 is 17 amino acids long. The CDR3 region is CAISASGQGAGADTQYF. CDR3 DNA: TGTGCCATCAGTGCCTCGGGACAGGGGGCGGGAGCAGATACGCAGTATTTT.

This CDR3 reads CASSYLPQETQYF. CDR3 coding DNA: TGTGCCAGCAGTTACCTGCCCCAAGAGACCCAGTACTTC. The gene calls are TRBV6-2 or TRBV6-3 and TRBJ2-5; D unclear. The CDR3 is 13 amino acids. Germline V CDR1 and CDR2: MNHEY, SVGEGT. The ends were cut back, 2 bases at V and 1 base at J, with 5 bases in the middle.

The rearrangement joins TRBV10-2 to TRBJ2-5; D is perhaps TRBD1 or TRBD2 (5 bases each). Germline V lookup: CDR1 WSHSY, CDR2 SAAADI. Trimming removed 8 bases at V and 0 bases at J, with 25 bases between. This CDR3 is built from 18 residues. The CDR3: CASAHPGGGAPYQETQYF. The CDR3, as DNA: TGCGCCAGCGCGCACCCCGGTGGGGGAGCCCCTTACCAAGAGACCCAGTACTTC.

The chain links TRBV5-1 to TRBJ2-1, with 7 bases lining up with TRBD2. V shed 5 bases and J 10 bases; nucleotides not matched to a gene: 15. There are 15 residues in the CDR3. Germline CDR1 reads SGHRS; CDR2 reads YFSETQ. CDR3 region: CASSVASGAIGEQFF. The CDR3 DNA reads as TGCGCCAGCAGTGTTGCCAGCGGGGCGATTGGGGAGCAGTTCTTC.

This clonotype has just a few counts. The chain links TRBV5-1 to TRBJ1-1; 9 bases agree with TRBD1. Germline V gene sequence: CDR1 SGHRS, CDR2 YFSETQ. J lost 3 bases, V lost 0 bases, and 6 bases had no gene match. This CDR3 is 16 amino acids long. CDR3 in amino acids: CASSLGTGDYDTEAFF. For the CDR3, the DNA is TGCGCCAGCAGCTTGGGGACAGGGGATTACGACACTGAAGCTTTCTTT.

V is TRBV20-1 and J is TRBJ1-4, with D perhaps TRBD1 (6 bases). Germline CDR1 and CDR2: DFQATT and SNEGSKA (reference sequence). The CDR3 covers 14 residues. The ends were cut back, 0 bases at V and 7 bases at J, with 12 bases in the middle. This chain's CDR3 is CSARDVGAGEKLFF. The CDR3 DNA reads as TGCAGTGCTAGAGATGTGGGGGCCGGTGAAAAACTGTTTTTT.

The V call is TRBV5-6, the J call TRBJ1-6; a weak D match, TRBD1 (6 bases). Germline V lookup: CDR1 SGHDT, CDR2 YYEEEE. The CDR3 spans 17 residues. V lost 4 bases and J lost 0, with 14 bases in between. Here the CDR3 reads CASSRDTFYSYNSPLHF. In nucleotides, the CDR3 is TGTGCCAGCAGCCGGGACACGTTTTACTCCTATAATTCACCCCTCCACTTT.

This clonotype was counted only a few times. The chain is built from TRBV27 and TRBJ2-2; 7 bases map to TRBD2. Looked up from germline, CDR1 is MNHEY and CDR2 is SMNVEV (reference sequence). The CDR3 covers 14 residues. CDR3 amino acids: CVTAGLANTGELFF. The CDR3 nucleotides are TGTGTCACAGCGGGGCTTGCGAACACCGGGGAGCTGTTTTTT.

This clonotype was seen more than once but under ten times. This sequence joins TRBV20-1 and TRBJ2-1, with 10 nucleotides matching TRBD2. In germline, CDR1 is DFQATT, CDR2 SNEGSKA (reference sequence). Unmatched junction bases numbered 13, after V lost 1 base and J lost 7 bases. This CDR3 is built from 17 residues. CDR3 DNA sequence: TGCAGTGCTAGAGCCCGACTAAGCGGGGGGGCCGGGAATGAGCAGTTCTTC. Translating gives CSARARLSGGAGNEQFF.

The chain employs TRBV29-1 and TRBJ2-5, with TRBD2 as a possible D gene (5 bases). CDR1 and CDR2 (germline): SQVTM, ANQGSEA. The V gene lost 1 base and the J gene lost 5 bases, with 14 bases spanning the gap. This CDR3 spans 14 amino acids. The CDR3 protein is CSVEVPSLWETQYF. In nucleotides, the CDR3 is TGCAGCGTTGAAGTGCCTAGCCTTTGGGAGACCCAGTACTTC.

This clonotype came up many times. The rearrangement uses TRBV4-1 and TRBJ2-7, with a weak D call TRBD1 (6 bases). V was pared by 2 bases and J by 3 bases, with 14 bases between. CDR3 length: 15 residues. CDR1 and CDR2 from the germline V gene are MGHRA and YSYEKL. This CDR3 reads CASSQRLRGNYEQYV. The CDR3 DNA sequence: TGCGCCAGCAGCCAACGGCTCAGGGGAAACTACGAGCAGTACGTC.

In this sample, this clonotype turned up a few times. The J gene is TRBJ2-5, the V gene TRBV6-1, with D perhaps being TRBD1 or TRBD2 (5 bases each). CDR1 is MNHNS, CDR2 SASEGT, per germline. The CDR3 loop spans 15 amino acids. V was pared by 7 bases and J by 2 bases, with 17 bases between. The DNA for the CDR3 is TGTGCCAGCACCGGAACATGGGACGATCAAGAGACCCAGTACTTC. Its protein is CASTGTWDDQETQYF.

The chain uses TRBV9 and TRBJ1-1, with a weak D call TRBD1 (6 bases). Germline lookup yields CDR1 SGDLS and CDR2 YYNGEE. Trimming took off 0 bases at V and 5 bases at J, with 17 bases between the two ends. The CDR3 is 16 residues long. The CDR3 sequence: CASSVDGGRRGTEAFF. For the CDR3, the DNA is TGTGCCAGCAGCGTAGATGGGGGGCGGCGTGGGACTGAAGCTTTCTTT.

This chain uses TRBV28 with TRBJ1-2, with D perhaps TRBD1 (5 bases). Looked up from germline, CDR1 is MDHEN and CDR2 is SYDVKM. CDR3 length: 14 amino acids. V was clipped by 7 bases and J by 8 bases, with 20 bases between them. CDR3 nucleotide sequence: TGTGCCAGCACCCCCGGTGAGGGGCGTAGGGGCTACACCTTC. It codes for CASTPGEGRRGYTF.

The sample holds one count of this clonotype. A much larger clone differs from this one at a single base, so this may be a read error. The V call is TRBV11-2, the J call TRBJ2-3; tentative D call: TRBD1 (6 bases). The CDR3 is made up of 14 amino acids. The germline gives CDR1 SGHAT, CDR2 FQNNGV. The CDR3 spells CTSSPGNRANTQYF. The DNA for the CDR3 is TGTACCAGCAGCCCCGGTAACAGGGCAAATACGCAGTATTTT.

This clonotype has more than one count but fewer than ten. This chain uses TRBV5-1 with TRBJ1-5; D not resolved. The CDR3 spans 13 residues. V was trimmed by 2 bases and J by 1 base, leaving 4 bases between them. Germline V gene lookup returns CDR1 SGHRS and CDR2 YFSETQ. The CDR3 region is CASSFQSNQPQHF. DNA for the CDR3: TGCGCCAGCAGCTTTCAGAGCAATCAGCCCCAGCATTTT.

As concerns this clonotype: At one boundary the junction diverges from the germline segment, which might be a read error. This CDR3 reads CSIRQGGTGELFF. The CDR3, as DNA: TGCAGCATACGACAGGGGGGGACCGGGGAGTTGTTTTTT. This sequence joins TRBV29-1 and TRBJ2-2; 9 bases agree with TRBD1. The CDR3 extends over 13 amino acids. The germline gives CDR1 SQVTM, CDR2 ANQGSEA.

The chain recombines TRBV5-1 with TRBJ1-4; the D gene is possibly TRBD1 (5 bases). Germline V lookup: CDR1 SGHRS, CDR2 YFSETQ. The CDR3 covers 18 residues. V shed 0 bases and J shed 0 bases, with 15 bases lying between them. The CDR3 spells CASSLVGPLIATNEKLFF. DNA for the CDR3: TGCGCCAGCAGCTTGGTGGGACCGCTCATAGCAACTAATGAAAAACTGTTTTTT.

This clonotype was counted a few times. The rearrangement joins TRBV7-9 to TRBJ2-1, with TRBD2 matching over 10 bases. The V gene's germline CDR1 is SEHNR and CDR2 FQNEAQ (reference sequence). V trimming: 5 bases; J trimming: 4 bases; junction bases outside the gene matches: 5. This CDR3 region has 15 residues. CDR3 region: CASSVTSGAYNEQFF. In DNA form, the CDR3 reads TGTGCCAGCAGCGTCACTAGCGGGGCGTACAATGAGCAGTTCTTC.

In its sample, this clonotype was seen a few times. This chain's CDR3 is CASSSPGGKETQYF. The CDR3 DNA is TGTGCCAGCAGTTCCCCCGGTGGTAAAGAGACCCAGTACTTC. V usage is TRBV12-3 or TRBV12-4 and J usage is TRBJ2-5; D remains ambiguous. Trimming removed 4 bases from V and 3 bases from J, with 12 bases in between. This CDR3 is 14 amino acids long.

The chain couples TRBV30 to TRBJ1-1; D is unresolved. Germline lookup yields CDR1 GTSNPN and CDR2 SVGIG (reference sequence). The CDR3 is 12 residues long. V lost 0 bases, J lost 8 bases, and 10 bases lay in between. CDR3 amino acids: CAWSVRDTEAFF. The DNA for the CDR3 is TGTGCCTGGAGTGTTCGGGATACAGAAGCTTTCTTT.

This chain uses TRBV20-1 with TRBJ2-4, with a tentative D call TRBD1 (6 bases). CDR1 and CDR2 from the germline V gene are DFQATT and SNEGSKA (reference sequence). V lost 6 bases to trimming and J lost 0 bases, with 12 bases between them. The CDR3 has 14 residues. CDR3 amino acids: CSALEGGAKNIQYF. The CDR3 coding sequence is TGCAGTGCCCTCGAAGGGGGAGCCAAAAACATTCAGTACTTC.

This clonotype turned up a few times. The J gene is TRBJ1-3, the V gene TRBV20-1, with 8 bases lining up with TRBD1. The CDR3 covers 17 residues. Looked up from germline, CDR1 is DFQATT and CDR2 is SNEGSKA (reference sequence). Unmatched junction bases numbered 7, after V lost 0 bases and J lost 0 bases. CDR3 nucleotides: TGCAGTGCTAGAGATCTGGACAGGGACCCCTCTGGAAACACCATATATTTT. Encoded protein: CSARDLDRDPSGNTIYF.